The T cell receptor (beta chain) under discussion was sequenced for a study of spatial heterogeneity in lung cancer. As to time point: sample taken at primary tumor resection. In its sample, this clonotype was seen many times. MiXCR was run by TCRdb on the 5' RACE reads, yielding one entry per CDR3 protein. The table lists 35,000 to 45,000 distinct CDR3 sequences, approximately 5.6% of them singletons. Germline V gives CDR1 SQVTM, CDR2 ANQGSEA. CDR3 length equals 10 residues. V lost 7 bases to trimming and J lost 8 bases, with 11 bases between them. The V gene is TRBV29-1, the J gene TRBJ1-1; tentatively, D is TRBD1 (6 bases). This specimen was PBMCs, taken at surgery. This clonotype was sampled from a female donor with early-stage non-small cell lung cancer. This CDR3 reads CSARGAEAFF. CDR3 DNA sequence: TGCAGCGCAAGGGGGGCCGAAGCTTTCTTT.